This TCR beta chain was captured by sequencing in a study of spatial heterogeneity in lung cancer (dated by TCRdb to about 2019). Broadly, across the study: Beta-chain transcripts were consistently detected in greater numbers than alpha-chain transcripts, which likely reflected higher beta-chain transcript abundance. TCR transcript counts in tumor regions correlated strongly with a T cell transcriptional module score from matched bulk RNA-seq. In the raw uncorrected reads, each unique combination of TCR and UMI appeared more than ten times on average. In non-small cell lung cancer, the study quantitatively compared TCR alpha and beta repertoires across several tumor regions, matched nontumor lung, and blood. The study linked features of the TCR repertoire to counts of nonsynonymous mutations, which were determined by whole-exome sequencing of tumor tissue. At surgery, both alpha and beta chains were TCR-sequenced in 220 tumor regions, 63 to 80 matched nontumor lung samples and around 50 PBMC samples.

The library was made by 5' RACE. The sample was run on a NextSeq 500. In the TCR library protocol, a unique molecular identifier was attached to each TCR cDNA molecule so that PCR and sequencing errors could be corrected. Per the authors' processing: TCR identification, UMI-based error correction and CDR3 extraction were performed with Decombinator tools. TCRs above a frequency of 2 per 1,000, corresponding to the top 1% of the tumor frequency distribution, were defined as expanded. Expanded tumor TCRs statistically deemed absent (corrected P<0.05) from at least one tumor region were classed as regional, and all other expanded tumor TCRs were classed as ubiquitous. Rényi diversity was computed with the R vegan package after subsampling each repertoire 100 times to 5,000 TCRs. CDR3 similarity networks were built from amino acid triplet string-kernel similarity, with CDR3s being connected when pairwise similarity was above 0.82. TCRdb redid the processing of the public reads, applying fastp at Q25 and MiXCR, and retained in-frame beta chains. Under each unique CDR3 protein, matching rows form one entry showing the most common genes and DNA. Here the V and J calls rest on TCRdb's processing, not on the authors' analysis. This sample holds more than 2,000 distinct CDR3 sequences; over 12% were observed only once. The top ten hold roughly a third of the sample.

This clonotype is identified as medium-sized (0.01 to 0.1%). The antigen it binds to is not known. Qualities for individual bases were not recorded, and no much larger clone is one base off. The label giving this sample's time point can be read as: sample taken at primary tumor resection. Donors were over 60 patients with early-stage, untreated non-small cell lung cancer from the lung TRACERx cohort. For TCR sequencing, whole RNA was extracted from tumor and nontumor lung tissue, or from cryopreserved PBMC samples, and no cell sorting was done. Patients were selected for TCR sequencing only if sufficient RNA was available from at least two tumor regions. Before being selected, tumor and adjacent nontumor lung specimens were reviewed by a lung pathologist. From the germline V gene, CDR1 is SGHRS and CDR2 is YFSETQ. Inclusive of the bounding cysteine and phenylalanine, the CDR3 is 14 residues long. The CDR3 DNA has 42 bases and is translated from base 1. Here V drops 10 bases and J drops 2 bases, and the junction holds 10 bases not matched to any gene.

Points the paper makes about the study in general: The tumor nonsynonymous mutation count correlated with the number of expanded alpha and beta TCRs within the tumor. Counts of ubiquitous and regional expanded TCRs were found to correlate with counts of ubiquitous and regional nonsynonymous mutations, respectively. TCR-seq coverage of tumor T cells was estimated to be only roughly 7% for alpha chains and around 13% for beta chains. Confirming at a functional level the hypothesis that regional TCRs recognize regional mutations was considered to require additional single-cell paired TCR alpha and beta sequencing.

The receptor comes from a male donor with early-stage non-small cell lung cancer. This sample comprised lung tumor tissue, obtained at surgery. This chain joins TRBV5-1 to TRBJ2-3; TRBD2 matches 7 bases in the middle. The CDR3 protein sequence reads: CAGAKGGPTDTQYF. The bases read TGCGCCGGAGCAAAGGGAGGGCCCACAGATACGCAGTATTTT.